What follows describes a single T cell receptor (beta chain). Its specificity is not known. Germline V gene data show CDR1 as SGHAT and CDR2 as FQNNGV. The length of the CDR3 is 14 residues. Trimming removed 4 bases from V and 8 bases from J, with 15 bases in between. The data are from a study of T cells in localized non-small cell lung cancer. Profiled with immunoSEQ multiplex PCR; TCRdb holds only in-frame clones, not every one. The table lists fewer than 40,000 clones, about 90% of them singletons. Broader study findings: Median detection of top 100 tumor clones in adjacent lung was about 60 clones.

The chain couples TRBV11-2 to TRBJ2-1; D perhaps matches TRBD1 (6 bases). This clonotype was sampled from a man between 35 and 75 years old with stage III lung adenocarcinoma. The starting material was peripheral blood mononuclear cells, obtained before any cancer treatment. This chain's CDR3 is CASSSRGKGDEQFF. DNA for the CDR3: TGTGCCAGCAGCTCAAGGGGTAAGGGGGATGAGCAGTTCTTC.